This T cell receptor (beta chain) was recovered during a study of OX40 agonist ivuxolimab in advanced cancers. Regarding the complete study: Ivuxolimab was a fully human IgG2 agonistic monoclonal antibody targeting the costimulatory receptor OX40 (CD134). Intravenous ivuxolimab was administered to patients every 2 weeks at six dose levels: 0.01, 0.1, 0.3, 1.5, 3 and 10 mg/kg. Of the approximately 50 dose-escalation patients, hepatocellular carcinoma was present in approximately 20, melanoma in about 15, renal cell carcinoma in 9 and head and neck cancer in 9. In the dose-escalation cohort, roughly 80% of patients were male, and the mean age was about 55 years, with a range of about 20 to 90. Patients were allowed to have had prior anti-PD-1, anti-PD-L1 or anti-CTLA-4 therapy, and approximately 40% of the dose-escalation patients had been treated with checkpoint inhibitors. Three dose-escalation patients achieved partial responses, one with hepatocellular carcinoma and two with cutaneous melanoma. The point of sequencing TCRbeta in the periphery was to test whether ivuxolimab changed TCR sequence diversity and drove clonal T-cell expansion. The paper describes the monotherapy dose-escalation part (N of about 54 patients) of the phase I trial of ivuxolimab. The study at large found these results: Low levels of normalized T-cell clonal expansion were also seen in some nonresponding patients. At doses from 0.1 to 3.0 mg/kg, clonal expansion was seen in both CD4+ and CD8+ blood T cells between baseline and week 6. On average, CD8+ T cells showed more expanded clones than CD4+ T cells after ivuxolimab. Antigen specificity was not determined for the clonally expanded peripheral T cells. In the 0.1-3.0 mg/kg groups, partial responders were among the patients with the lowest normalized peripheral clonal expansion, particularly in CD8+ T cells.

Genomic DNA was isolated from the sorted cells so that the TCRbeta CDR3 region could be sequenced. The immunoSEQ Assay was used for sequencing of TCRbeta CDR3 regions. Held by TCRdb, this immuneACCESS table contains in-frame sequences only and omits some clones. Under half of the omission traces to an unresolved V gene where checked; the cause of the rest is unknown. A total of tens of thousands of clones appear in this sample, less than 90% of them only once. The ten largest clonotypes hold 0.95% to 1.2% of the sample. Its CDR3 holds 16 amino acids, cysteine through phenylalanine. The read is trimmed to its CDR3 DNA, 48 bases read in frame from base 1. Trimming removed 3 bases from V and 8 bases from J, leaving 20 bases between the germline ends. The germline V gene yields SGDLS for CDR1 and YYNGEE for CDR2. The trial excluded patients who had a history of autoimmune disease or who were on systemic immunosuppression. Peripheral blood for TCR sequencing was drawn from every dose cohort at baseline, at cycle 4 day 1 and at cycle 7 day 1. The samples were drawn from a first-in-human, open-label, multicenter phase I dose-escalation trial of ivuxolimab. Adults with locally advanced or metastatic head and neck squamous cell, hepatocellular, melanoma or renal cell carcinoma were enrolled in the trial. Before TCR sequencing, CD4+ and CD8+ T cells were separately sorted from peripheral blood.

For this clone: Its antigen remains unidentified. No base-level quality is on record; no much larger clone is a single base apart.

The rearrangement combines TRBV9 with TRBJ1-4; a tentative D match to TRBD1 spans 6 bases. The clonotype was recovered from an adult with an advanced solid tumor such as melanoma, head and neck, liver or kidney cancer. The sample was CD4+ or CD8+ T cells sorted from blood, taken in a trial of the OX40 agonist ivuxolimab. The CDR3 protein sequence reads: CASSGPLQGRPEKLFF. The DNA is TGTGCCAGCAGCGGACCGCTACAGGGCCGACCCGAAAAACTGTTTTTT. This CDR3, with the reference TRBV9 and TRBJ1-4 proteins standing in past its ends, gives the full variable domain DSGVTQTPKHLITATGQRVTLRCSPRSGDLSVYWYQQSLDQGLQFLIQYYNGEERAKGNILERFSAQQFPDLHSELNLSSLELGDSALYFCASSGPLQGRPEKLFFGSGTQLSVL.